The next 32 T cell receptor beta chains were all read from a single sample in a study of T cells in Graves' hyperthyroidism and ophthalmopathy. Amplified TCR beta CDR3 regions derived from RNA transcripts. RT-PCR in the first round (using the HTBI primer set) targeted the TCR CDR3. Via MiXCR, TCRdb re-called the multiplex PCR reads, giving one row per CDR3 protein. The table shows about 590,000 distinct CDR3 sequences, with 15% to 18% occurring only once. Sequenced sample: blood. The receptors derive from a woman in her twenties or thirties with Graves' hyperthyroidism.

A few counts support this clonotype. This chain joins TRBV27 and TRBJ2-7; a weak D match, TRBD1 (6 bases). V was trimmed by 0 bases and J by 2 bases, leaving 11 bases between them. Per germline, CDR1 MNHEY and CDR2 SMNVEV (reference sequence). The length of the CDR3 is 15 residues. For the CDR3, the DNA is TGTGCCAGCAGTTTATCGACAGGTTCCACCTACGAGCAGTACTTC. This gives the protein CASSLSTGSTYEQYF.

This clonotype was counted between two and nine times. The CDR3 bases are TGTGCCAGCAGTCCCCTAGGTTTGAAAGGACTCTACGAGCAGTACTTC. Encoded protein: CASSPLGLKGLYEQYF. The chain has TRBV28 and TRBJ2-7; D may be TRBD2 (5 bases). V shed 5 bases and J shed 3 bases, with 20 bases lying between them. Germline loops: CDR1 MDHEN, CDR2 SYDVKM. CDR3 length: 16 residues.

V usage is TRBV4-1 and J usage is TRBJ2-7; D gene ambiguous. CDR3 length equals 14 residues. Trimming shortened V by 0 bases and J by 4 bases, and 10 bases separated the two germline ends. Germline-derived CDR1 and CDR2 are MGHRA and YSYEKL. The CDR3 reads CASSQEGYEYEQYF. The CDR3 DNA sequence: TGCGCCAGCAGCCAAGAAGGCTACGAATACGAGCAGTACTTC.

This clonotype was counted ten times or more. The chain links TRBV6-1 to TRBJ1-1, with a possible D match to TRBD1 (5 bases). The CDR3 covers 15 residues. Trimming took 1 base from V and 5 from J, leaving 14 bases between them. Germline V lookup: CDR1 MNHNS, CDR2 SASEGT. The CDR3 DNA follows: TGTGCCAGCAGTGAAGTCGATACAGGAAAGACTGAAGCTTTCTTT. It is translated as CASSEVDTGKTEAFF.

This clonotype appeared many times. The rearrangement joins TRBV6-1 to TRBJ2-1; 15 nucleotides line up with TRBD2. The length of the CDR3 is 19 residues. V lost 5 bases and J lost 7; bases outside the gene matches: 15. The germline CDR1 and CDR2 sequences are MNHNS and SASEGT. CDR3 DNA: TGTGCCAGCAGTCCCTGGACTAGCGGGAGGGCAACGGTCCGGAATGAGCAGTTCTTC. It translates to CASSPWTSGRATVRNEQFF.

The rearrangement links TRBV10-1 to TRBJ2-2, with D possibly matching TRBD1 (5 bases). Germline CDR1 and CDR2: WNHNN and SYGVQD (reference sequence). The V gene lost 6 bases and the J gene lost 2 bases, with 10 bases spanning the gap. The CDR3 spans 14 residues. The CDR3 DNA follows: TGCGCCAGCAGCTTCGACAGAAACACCGGGGAGCTGTTTTTT. It codes for CASSFDRNTGELFF.

This clonotype was counted between two and nine times. The chain has TRBV7-9 and TRBJ2-5; 9 bases line up with TRBD1. V was clipped by 5 bases and J by 2 bases; unmatched bases: 9. This CDR3 is built from 16 residues. Germline-derived CDR1 and CDR2 are SEHNR and FQNEAQ (reference sequence). CDR3 coding DNA: TGTGCCAGCAGCCGGCACGGGACAGGGCTACAAGAGACCCAGTACTTC. It yields the protein CASSRHGTGLQETQYF.

In its sample, this clonotype was seen many times. This sequence joins TRBV20-1 and TRBJ1-2; D is uncertain. This CDR3 comprises 14 residues. Trimming left V 4 bases short and J 4 bases short, with 16 bases between. Germline V gene sequence: CDR1 DFQATT, CDR2 SNEGSKA (reference sequence). The CDR3 DNA is TGCAGTGCTATACTTGAACGGAGTACCTATGGCTACACCTTC. Translated: CSAILERSTYGYTF.

The chain uses TRBV10-3 and TRBJ1-3; D gene ambiguous. The CDR3 length is 15 residues. With 4 bases removed from V and 2 bases from J, the gap between germline ends came to 12 bases. The germline V gene has CDR1 ENHRY and CDR2 SYGVKD. The CDR3 nucleotides read TGTGCCATCAGTGTAAGGGCAAACCCTGGAAACACCATATATTTT. This codes for CAISVRANPGNTIYF.

This clonotype was counted at least ten times. The CDR3 DNA follows: TGTGCCAGCAGCTTAGTGAGTAGCGGCCCGGGGGGCACGCAGTATTTT. Translation gives CASSLVSSGPGGTQYF. The gene calls are TRBV7-2 and TRBJ2-3; D is possibly TRBD2 (7 bases). CDR1 is SGHTA and CDR2 is FQGNSA in the germline V gene. Trimming left V 1 base short and J 9 bases short, with 20 bases between. This CDR3 contains 16 residues.

The sample holds many counts of this clonotype. The V gene is TRBV20-1, the J gene TRBJ2-1, with a possible D match to TRBD2 (6 bases). V gave up 3 bases and J gave up 6 bases, with 15 bases separating them. The CDR3 totals 14 residues. Germline V gene data show CDR1 as DFQATT and CDR2 as SNEGSKA (reference sequence). The CDR3 region is CSARMGGGSNEQFF. The CDR3 region has the DNA TGCAGTGCTAGGATGGGGGGAGGAAGCAATGAGCAGTTCTTC.

This clonotype appeared many times. The rearrangement uses TRBV27 and TRBJ2-2, with no clear D. Trimming cost V 5 bases and J 6 bases, with 19 bases left between them. Per the germline V gene, CDR1 is MNHEY and CDR2 is SMNVEV (reference sequence). CDR3 length: 16 amino acids. The CDR3, as DNA: TGTGCCAGCAGTCCTTCAGGTAGCCGCCGTGCCGGGGAGCTGTTTTTT. Encoded protein: CASSPSGSRRAGELFF.

The chain carries TRBV2 and TRBJ2-7; 7 bases line up with TRBD1. Germline CDR1 and CDR2: SNHLY and FYNNEI. Germline trimming cut 2 bases from V and 7 bases from J; bases unmatched to any gene: 8. The CDR3 has 14 amino acids. The CDR3 here is CASSERTGLREQYF. The CDR3 DNA sequence: TGTGCCAGCAGTGAAAGGACAGGTCTTCGAGAGCAGTACTTC.

This clonotype was counted at least ten times. This rearrangement joins TRBV10-3 to TRBJ1-5; TRBD1 is a possible D gene (5 bases). This CDR3 is 16 amino acids long. The germline V and J ends were trimmed by 1 base and 3 bases, with 13 bases remaining between them. Germline loops: CDR1 ENHRY, CDR2 SYGVKD. CDR3 sequence (DNA): TGTGCCATCAGTGAGTTAAGAGGGGATGACAATCAGCCCCAGCATTTT. It encodes CAISELRGDDNQPQHF.

J is TRBJ2-5 and V is TRBV7-2; D is perhaps TRBD2 (5 bases). The CDR3 runs to 14 residues. CDR1 and CDR2 (germline): SGHTA, FQGNSA. Trimming cost V 3 bases and J 6 bases, with 14 bases left between them. The CDR3 DNA reads TGTGCCAGCAGCTTGGACCTAGCAATGAAGACCCAGTACTTC. Translating gives CASSLDLAMKTQYF.

CDR3 region: CASSIRIPNEKLFF. CDR3 bases: TGTGCCAGTAGTATTCGTATCCCGAATGAAAAACTGTTTTTT. The J gene is TRBJ1-4, the V gene TRBV19, with D unclear. The germline CDR1 and CDR2 sequences are LNHDA and SQIVND (reference sequence). V was cut by 3 bases and J by 5 bases, with 10 bases left in between. This CDR3 spans 14 amino acids.

This clonotype has at least ten counts. This chain connects TRBV30 to TRBJ2-7, with 8 bases identical to TRBD2. This CDR3 has 14 amino acids. Germline loops: CDR1 GTSNPN, CDR2 SVGIG (reference sequence). V dropped 2 bases and J dropped 7; count of bases not matched to a gene: 10. CDR3 sequence: CAWSPSGRTGEQYF. CDR3 coding DNA: TGTGCCTGGAGTCCTAGCGGGCGAACGGGGGAGCAGTACTTC. Full variable domain (outside the CDR3, taken from reference TRBV30 and TRBJ2-7): SQTIHQWPATLVQPVGSPLSLECTVEGTSNPNLYWYRQAAGRGLQLLFYSVGIGQISSEVPQNLSASRPQDRQFILSSKKLLLSDSGFYLCAWSPSGRTGEQYFGPGTRLTVT.

The sample holds many counts of this clonotype. This chain's CDR3 is CASSLVDRAEAFF. CDR3 coding DNA: TGTGCCAGCAGCTTAGTGGACAGGGCTGAAGCTTTCTTT. The rearrangement links TRBV7-8 to TRBJ1-1; 8 bases align to TRBD1. The trim removed 1 base at V and 6 bases at J, leaving 1 base unmatched. Germline V CDR1 and CDR2: SGHVS, FQNEAQ. This CDR3 has 13 residues.

The table lists this clonotype with many counts. The chain joins TRBV6-1 to TRBJ2-7, with D tentatively TRBD1 (6 bases). The V gene lost 6 bases and the J gene lost 3 bases, with 15 bases spanning the gap. The CDR3 spans 14 residues. CDR1 MNHNS and CDR2 SASEGT come from the germline V gene. CDR3 nucleotides: TGTGCCAGCAGACCACAGGGTCCCCTCTACGAGCAGTACTTC. Its protein product is CASRPQGPLYEQYF.

Ten or more counts support this clonotype. The rearrangement joins TRBV2 to TRBJ1-1; no reliable D call. The CDR3 runs 14 residues. V was shortened by 3 bases and J by 0 bases, with 8 bases between the two germline ends. The germline gives CDR1 SNHLY, CDR2 FYNNEI. The CDR3 here is CASSDLGLNTEAFF. CDR3 nucleotide sequence: TGTGCCAGCAGTGACTTGGGGTTGAACACTGAAGCTTTCTTT.

This clonotype was counted a few times. The genes are TRBV27 and TRBJ1-2; D is unclear. V lost 2 bases and J lost 2, with 6 bases in between. Germline-derived CDR1 and CDR2 are MNHEY and SMNVEV (reference sequence). The CDR3 has 13 amino acids. The CDR3 bases are TGTGCCAGCAGTTTAACAACAAACTATGGCTACACCTTC. It encodes CASSLTTNYGYTF.

This clonotype was seen a single time. The chain links TRBV20-1 to TRBJ1-2; D call uncertain. CDR1 DFQATT and CDR2 SNEGSKA come from the germline V gene (reference sequence). This CDR3 comprises 13 residues. Between the trimmed V and J ends, which lost 6 bases and 3 bases, there was a span of 14 bases. The CDR3 bases are TGCAGTGCGGAAGGAACCGAGCACTATGGCTACACCTTC. The encoded protein is CSAEGTEHYGYTF.

The sample holds a few counts of this clonotype. The rearrangement links TRBV5-6 to TRBJ2-7; D could derive from TRBD1 or TRBD2 (6 bases each). In germline, CDR1 is SGHDT, CDR2 YYEEEE. The V gene lost 4 bases and the J gene lost 6 bases, with 17 bases spanning the gap. The CDR3 totals 14 residues. CDR3 coding DNA: TGTGCCAGCAGCCGAAGGGGGGCAGGGGCCGAGCAGTACTTC. Translating gives CASSRRGAGAEQYF.

There are many counts of this clonotype. J is TRBJ2-5 and V is TRBV6-1; 7 positions agree with TRBD1. V gave up 6 bases and J gave up 2 bases; unmatched junction bases: 18. CDR1 is MNHNS, CDR2 SASEGT, per germline. The CDR3 totals 18 residues. The CDR3 loop reads CASRKTGALITPQETQYF. The CDR3 nucleotides read TGTGCCAGCAGAAAAACAGGGGCGCTAATAACCCCACAAGAGACCCAGTACTTC.

This clonotype was recorded many times. This chain joins TRBV6-1 and TRBJ2-5, with D perhaps matching TRBD2 (6 bases). The germline V gene encodes CDR1 MNHNS and CDR2 SASEGT. The ends were cut back, 8 bases at V and 4 bases at J, with 17 bases in the middle. The length of the CDR3 is 14 residues. CDR3 sequence: CASGRSSFVETQYF. CDR3 DNA: TGTGCCAGCGGGAGGTCCAGTTTTGTAGAGACCCAGTACTTC.

CDR3 coding DNA: TGTGCCAGCTCACCAGCTAGCGACTACGAGCAGTACTTC. Translated, it gives CASSPASDYEQYF. The genes are TRBV18 and TRBJ2-7; TRBD2 is a possible D gene (6 bases). The length of the CDR3 is 13 residues. The germline V gene encodes CDR1 KGHSH and CDR2 LQKENI. The germline V and J ends were trimmed by 2 bases and 3 bases, with 8 bases remaining between them. Supplemented by reference TRBV18 and TRBJ2-7, the full variable domain reads NAGVMQNPRHLVRRRGQEARLRCSPMKGHSHVYWYRQLPEEGLKFMVYLQKENIIDESGMPKERFSAEFPKEGPSILRIQQVVRGDSAAYFCASSPASDYEQYFGPGTRLTVT.

The chain uses TRBV18 and TRBJ1-1, with D uncertain. V was trimmed by 8 bases and J by 0 bases, leaving 10 bases between them. Germline loops: CDR1 KGHSH, CDR2 LQKENI. The CDR3 extends over 13 amino acids. The CDR3 DNA follows: TGTGCCAGCACCCTCGGACTGAACACTGAAGCTTTCTTT. This sequence encodes CASTLGLNTEAFF.

This clonotype occurred many times. CDR3 nucleotide sequence: TGTGCCAGCAGCCATCCTGGGGGGGGATTCGGGACAGCCTACAATGAGCAGTTCTTC. This sequence encodes CASSHPGGGFGTAYNEQFF. This sequence joins TRBV7-9 and TRBJ2-1; D may be TRBD1 or TRBD2 (7 bases each). V shed 5 bases and J shed 2 bases, with 25 bases lying between them. The CDR3 spans 19 residues. Germline CDR1 SEHNR, CDR2 FQNEAQ (reference sequence).

This clonotype was seen repeatedly, ten times or more. CDR3 sequence: CASSFGTGLQPQHF. In nucleotides, the CDR3 is TGTGCCAGCAGTTTTGGTACAGGGCTTCAGCCCCAGCATTTT. The chain carries TRBV28 and TRBJ1-5, with a tentative D call TRBD1 (6 bases). CDR3 length: 14 residues. Deletions cut 3 bases from V and 6 bases from J, with 12 bases between. The germline gives CDR1 MDHEN, CDR2 SYDVKM.

The rearrangement links TRBV6-5 to TRBJ2-7, with D unclear. Germline lookup yields CDR1 MNHEY and CDR2 SVGAGI. Trimming took 2 bases from V and 2 from J, leaving 13 bases between them. The CDR3 covers 15 residues. The CDR3 bases are TGTGCCAGCAGTTACCGACCTGACAAGGCCTACGAGCAGTACTTC. This encodes CASSYRPDKAYEQYF.

This clonotype was seen only a few times. V usage is TRBV19 and J usage is TRBJ1-1; D is undetermined. This CDR3 has 13 residues. The germline V gene has CDR1 LNHDA and CDR2 SQIVND (reference sequence). V lost 7 bases and J lost 0, with 9 bases in between. The CDR3 spells CASTRPMNTEAFF. In nucleotides, the CDR3 is TGTGCCAGTACCCGACCCATGAACACTGAAGCTTTCTTT. The complete variable domain, with remaining parts taken from reference TRBV19 and TRBJ1-1, reads DGGITQSPKYLFRKEGQNVTLSCEQNLNHDAMYWYRQDPGQGLRLIYYSQIVNDFQKGDIAEGYSVSREKKESFPLTVTSAQKNPTAFYLCASTRPMNTEAFFGQGTRLTVV.

In this sample, this clonotype turned up a few times. The chain is built from TRBV19 and TRBJ1-5; perhaps TRBD1 as D (5 bases). The length of the CDR3 is 14 residues. Trimming pared 4 bases from V and 4 bases from J, leaving 11 bases between. Germline CDR1 is LNHDA and CDR2 is SQIVND (reference sequence). The CDR3 sequence: CASSNQGQNQPQHF. DNA for the CDR3: TGTGCCAGTAGTAACCAGGGCCAAAATCAGCCCCAGCATTTT.